This TCR beta chain was recovered during a study of CD8+ T cells in alopecia areata. RNA extraction and reverse transcription yielded cDNA as sequencing template. The data were produced by immunoSEQ multiplex PCR, yet TCRdb's version contains in-frame clones alone and is incomplete. The sample shows some 150,000 clones, 45% to 60% of them seen only once. The treatment denotes: oral pan-JAK inhibitor, 5-10 mg twice daily. Points from the study as a whole: Scalp clonality and expanded CD8+ clones among the top 100 showed significant decreases with tofacitinib.

Concerning this clone: Its cognate antigen is unknown.

V was clipped by 5 bases and J by 4 bases, with 10 bases between them. Germline V lookup: CDR1 SGHTA, CDR2 FQGTGA. This CDR3 has 13 amino acids. The receptor's source is a human donor with alopecia areata. The source material was CD8+ T cells sorted from blood, sampled at week 4, from a patient treated with tofacitinib. The genes are TRBV7-3 and TRBJ2-3; D is perhaps TRBD2 (6 bases). The CDR3: CASSARLADTQYF. The CDR3 bases are TGTGCCAGCAGCGCCAGACTAGCAGATACGCAGTATTTT.